The following is a TCR beta chain sequence with its context. This sample is part of a study of cytotoxic CD8 clonotypes in ibrutinib-treated CLL. The CDR3 is 13 amino acids. V lost 5 bases to trimming and J lost 2 bases; unmatched junction nucleotides: 2. Per the germline V gene, CDR1 is MDHEN and CDR2 is SYDVKM. Sequencing was performed with immunoSEQ multiplex PCR; in TCRdb, only in-frame clones are kept and a portion is missing. The profile covers some 140,000 clones, with 85% to 95% appearing a single time and about a tenth taken by the ten largest. The chain links TRBV28 to TRBJ1-2; 7 positions match TRBD1. The TCR was taken from a human donor with chronic lymphocytic leukemia. Sequences were derived from PBMCs, sampled after 12 months of ibrutinib treatment. The CDR3 sequence: CASSQGGNYGYTF. The CDR3 DNA sequence: TGTGCCAGCAGTCAGGGGGGGAACTATGGCTACACCTTC.